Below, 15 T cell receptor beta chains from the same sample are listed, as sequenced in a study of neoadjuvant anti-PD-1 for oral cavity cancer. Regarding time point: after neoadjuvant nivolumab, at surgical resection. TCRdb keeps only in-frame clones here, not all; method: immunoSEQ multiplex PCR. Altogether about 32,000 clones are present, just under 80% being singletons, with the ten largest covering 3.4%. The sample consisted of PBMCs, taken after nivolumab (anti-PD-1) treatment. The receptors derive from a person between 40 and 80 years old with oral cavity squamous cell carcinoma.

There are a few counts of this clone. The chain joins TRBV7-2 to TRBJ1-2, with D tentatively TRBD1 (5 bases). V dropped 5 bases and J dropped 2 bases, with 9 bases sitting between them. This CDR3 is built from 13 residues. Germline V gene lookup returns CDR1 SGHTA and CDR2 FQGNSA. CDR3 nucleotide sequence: TGTGCCAGCAGCGGGGGATTGAACTATGGCTACACCTTC. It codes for CASSGGLNYGYTF.

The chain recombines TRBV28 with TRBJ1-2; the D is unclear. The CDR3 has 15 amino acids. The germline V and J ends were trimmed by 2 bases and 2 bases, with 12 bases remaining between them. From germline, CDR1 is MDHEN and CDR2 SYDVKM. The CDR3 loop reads CASSLSRQRNYGYTF. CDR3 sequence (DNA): TGTGCCAGCAGTTTAAGTAGGCAGAGAAACTATGGCTACACCTTC.

The CDR3, as DNA: TGCGCCAGCAGCCTAGGAACAGGACCAGATACGCAGTATTTT. This translates into CASSLGTGPDTQYF. The V gene is TRBV4-3, the J gene TRBJ2-3; maybe TRBD1 (5 bases). Germline V gives CDR1 LGHNA, CDR2 YSLEER. The CDR3 consists of 14 residues. V lost 4 bases to trimming and J lost 4 bases, with 12 bases between them.

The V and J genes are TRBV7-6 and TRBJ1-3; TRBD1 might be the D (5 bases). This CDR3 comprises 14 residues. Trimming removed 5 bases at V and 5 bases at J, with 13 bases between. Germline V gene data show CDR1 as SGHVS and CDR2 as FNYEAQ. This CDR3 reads CASSAASGRNTIYF. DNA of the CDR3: TGTGCCAGCAGCGCAGCCTCGGGACGAAACACCATATATTTT.

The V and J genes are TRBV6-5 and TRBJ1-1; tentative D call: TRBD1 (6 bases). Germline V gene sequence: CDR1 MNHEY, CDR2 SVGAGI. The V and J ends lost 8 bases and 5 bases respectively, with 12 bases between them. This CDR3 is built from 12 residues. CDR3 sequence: CASWGGGTEAFF. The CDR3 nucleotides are TGTGCCAGCTGGGGAGGGGGGACTGAAGCTTTCTTT.

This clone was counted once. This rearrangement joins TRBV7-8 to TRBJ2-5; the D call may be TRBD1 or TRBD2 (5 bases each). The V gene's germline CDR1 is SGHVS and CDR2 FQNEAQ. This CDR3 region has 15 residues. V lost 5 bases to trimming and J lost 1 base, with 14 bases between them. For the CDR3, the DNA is TGTGCCAGCAGCGGTCACCGGGACCCCCAAGAGACCCAGTACTTC. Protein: CASSGHRDPQETQYF.

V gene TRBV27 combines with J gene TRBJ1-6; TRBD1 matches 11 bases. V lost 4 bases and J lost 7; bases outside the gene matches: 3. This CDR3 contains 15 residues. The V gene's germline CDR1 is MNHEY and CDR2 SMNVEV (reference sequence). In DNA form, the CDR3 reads TGTGCCAGCAGTTGGGACAGGGGGTCCAATTCACCCCTCCACTTT. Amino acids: CASSWDRGSNSPLHF.

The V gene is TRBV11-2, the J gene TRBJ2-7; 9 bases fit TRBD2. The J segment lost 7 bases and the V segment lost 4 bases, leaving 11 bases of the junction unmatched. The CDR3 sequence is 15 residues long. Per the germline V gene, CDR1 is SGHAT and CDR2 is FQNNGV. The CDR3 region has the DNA TGTGCCAGCAGCTATAGCGGGGGCCTGGGGGGAGAGCAGTACTTC. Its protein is CASSYSGGLGGEQYF.

Here the CDR3 DNA reads TGTGCCAGCAGCCTCAGGGTGGGGGTTGATCAGCCCCAGCATTTT. Protein: CASSLRVGVDQPQHF. The genes are TRBV7-2 and TRBJ1-5; maybe TRBD1 (5 bases). The germline CDR1 and CDR2 sequences are SGHTA and FQGNSA. This CDR3 is 15 amino acids long. Trimming shortened V by 5 bases and J by 5 bases, and 16 bases separated the two germline ends.

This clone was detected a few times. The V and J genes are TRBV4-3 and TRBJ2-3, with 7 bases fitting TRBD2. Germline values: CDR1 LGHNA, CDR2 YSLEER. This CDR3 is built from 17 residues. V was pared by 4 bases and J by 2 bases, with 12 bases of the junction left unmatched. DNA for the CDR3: TGCGCCAGCAGCCCGAATGCCGGGACTACTCACACAGATACGCAGTATTTT. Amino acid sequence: CASSPNAGTTHTDTQYF.

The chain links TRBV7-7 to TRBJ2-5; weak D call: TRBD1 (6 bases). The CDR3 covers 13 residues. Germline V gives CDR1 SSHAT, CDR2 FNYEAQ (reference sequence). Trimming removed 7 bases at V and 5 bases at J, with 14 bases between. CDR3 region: CASIKTTGETQYF. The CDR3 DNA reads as TGTGCCAGCATCAAGACTACAGGGGAGACCCAGTACTTC.

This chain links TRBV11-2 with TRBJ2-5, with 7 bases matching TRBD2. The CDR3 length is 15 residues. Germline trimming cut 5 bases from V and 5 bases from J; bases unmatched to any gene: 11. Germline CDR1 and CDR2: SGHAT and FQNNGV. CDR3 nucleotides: TGTGCCAGCAGCCCCTGGGGAGGGTCTTGGGAGACCCAGTACTTC. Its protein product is CASSPWGGSWETQYF.

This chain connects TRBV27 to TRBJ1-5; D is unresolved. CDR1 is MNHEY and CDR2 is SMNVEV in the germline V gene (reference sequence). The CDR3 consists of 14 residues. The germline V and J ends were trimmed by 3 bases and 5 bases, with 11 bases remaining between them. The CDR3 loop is CASSLKGGDQPQHF. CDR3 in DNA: TGTGCCAGCAGTTTGAAAGGCGGGGATCAGCCCCAGCATTTT.

CDR3 amino acids: CASSSPGLAGIRTDTQYF. The CDR3 coding sequence is TGTGCCAGCAGCTCGCCGGGACTAGCGGGGATACGCACAGATACGCAGTATTTT. The chain carries TRBV7-2 and TRBJ2-3; the match to TRBD2 covers 13 bases. CDR3 size: 18 residues. CDR1 and CDR2 (germline): SGHTA, FQGNSA. V lost 4 bases and J lost 1; bases outside the gene matches: 8.

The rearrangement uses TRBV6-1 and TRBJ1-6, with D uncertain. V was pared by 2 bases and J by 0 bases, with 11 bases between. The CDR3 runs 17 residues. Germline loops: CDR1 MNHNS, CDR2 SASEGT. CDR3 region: CASSEPLRSSYNSPLHF. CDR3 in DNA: TGTGCCAGCAGTGAACCCCTCAGGAGCTCCTATAATTCACCCCTCCACTTT.